The present entry profiles one T cell receptor (beta chain) with its context. The clone's antigen remains unknown. Base-call qualities are not available, and no considerably larger clone is one nucleotide away. These data belong to a study of shared clonotypes between healthy human individuals (dated by TCRdb to 2018 to 2020). Regarding the research as a whole: The cohort included three men and a couple of women between 18 and 49 years of age. For each donor, CD4 naive and CD4 memory were each given three plates, CD8 naive was given two plates, and CD8 memory was given one plate. To estimate repertoire size and how much clonotype sharing occurs between individuals, the study deeply sequenced the blood TCR repertoires of about 5 healthy adults. Different laboratories and diverse techniques were used to prepare libraries and sequence TCR repertoires, to increase sequencing depth and limit assay-specific biases. Leukapheresis yielded between about 0.85 and 9.5 billion PBMCs per donor. Overall study outcomes, separate from this receptor: Sharing across a handful of donors was observed for approximately 5% of naive CD4, over 3% of naive CD8, about 2.3% of memory CD4, and roughly 0.4% of memory CD8 clonotypes. Pairwise subsampling indicated that sequencing depth was expected to affect the degree of clonotype sharing among donors. Because the study included a small number of donors, the genetic and exposure-history diversity represented was limited. Incomplete sequencing was indicated by rarefaction of sorted-subset datasets, despite the large sequencing depth. Higher generation probabilities were observed for clonotypes shared by all four sorted-subset donors than for non-shared clonotypes. Larger estimated clonotype richness was generally found for naive subsets than for memory subsets. Sampling was restricted to blood, and TCR repertoires in tissue are likely to differ from TCR repertoires in blood.

Trimming accounts for 3 bases at V and 11 bases at J, while the number of junction bases matched to no gene is 9. From the germline V gene (reference sequence), CDR1 is LNHDA and CDR2 is SQIVND. The CDR3 sequence holds 15 residues, the cysteine and phenylalanine included. Only the CDR3 portion is preserved as DNA: 45 bases, with reading frame beginning at the first base. TCR CDR3 regions were amplified from genomic DNA by multiplex PCR using the deep immunoSEQ assay. Extracted genomic DNA from each cell subset was spread evenly across all wells of several immunoSEQ 96-well plates, with each plate serving as a replicate. For sorted subsets, each replicate PCR was loaded with 200 ng genomic DNA, equivalent to 30,000 or so T cell genomes. Purified libraries were measured with a Qubit 3.0 fluorometer, size-checked on a Bioanalyzer 2100, and measured again with the KAPA Library Quantification kit. A separate single-read 150-cycle Illumina NextSeq 550 flow cell was used to sequence each immunoSEQ 96-well plate. Turning to the authors' computational methods: Because the immunoSEQ output included only junctional sequences and no quality scores, the filtering could not be the same as the filtering used for full-length reads. To assign V/J genes and CDR3, sequences were annotated against IMGT germline references using PyIR, a Python wrapper for IgBLAST v1.9. Reads were removed for weak V/J assignments (E-value above 1e-6), missing CDR3, stop codons, out-of-frame junctions, or ambiguous translated residues. V3J clonotypes were defined as sequences sharing the same inferred V gene, J gene, and CDR3 amino acid sequence. Percentage overlap between repertoires was calculated by dividing the number of shared unique clonotypes by the size of the smaller repertoire. Richness of each repertoire was evaluated using RTK rarefaction, the Chao1 estimator, and Recon v2.1 estimates of unobserved clonotypes. Generation probabilities for all TCRbeta clonotypes obtained by the gDNA method from a handful of donors were computed using OLGA. TCRdb's version of the immuneACCESS table is confined to in-frame rearrangements and falls short of the full clone set. An unresolved V gene accounts for under half of the shortfall where checked; the remainder is of unknown origin. V, J and clone size are taken as reported in that table, and D and trimming were inferred from the DNA itself. This sample has some 2,100,000 clones in its table, and approximately 94% of those were observed once. The ten biggest clones cover 0.13% of the sample.

The donors were healthy, HIV-negative adults who had no recently reported acute infections or vaccinations. Every donor was a Caucasian adult residing in Nashville, Tennessee, USA. CD4+ T cells were enriched by magnetic negative selection; naive cells were then positively selected on CD45RA, and the negative fraction formed the memory subset. Blood was collected by leukapheresis, and PBMCs were isolated by Ficoll-Histopaque density gradient centrifugation and then cryopreserved in liquid nitrogen vapor phase. Analytical flow cytometry was used to check the purity and quantity of each magnetically sorted T cell population. From each sorted fraction, genomic DNA was isolated and quantified by UV absorbance on a Nanodrop 2000c.

This chain is built from TRBV19 and TRBJ2-3; 12 nucleotides in the junction match TRBD1. The sequence was obtained from a man aged 18 to 30 in good health. Sequences were obtained from naive CD4+ T cells sorted from blood. Interpreted using the paper, the cell subset or site label stands for: CD45RA+ positively selected. The DNA is TGTGCCAGTAGTATTCACCGGGACAGGGGGCTTCTGCAGTATTTT. This gives the protein CASSIHRDRGLLQYF.